A single sample is the source of the 24 T cell receptor beta chains below, sequenced in a study of blood T cell repertoires in COVID-19. Measured with immunoSEQ multiplex PCR; TCRdb has only the in-frame clones, and not every one. The table lists approximately 140,000 clones, roughly 80% of them singletons. Input material: PBMCs or T cells enriched from blood (not recorded which). These receptor sequences come from a man aged 40-55 years with acute COVID-19.

The gene calls are TRBV5-1 and TRBJ2-5; D gene uncertain. Per germline, CDR1 SGHRS and CDR2 YFSETQ. Trimming pared 2 bases from V and 4 bases from J, leaving 15 bases between. This CDR3 has 15 amino acids. For the CDR3, the DNA is TGCGCCAGCAGCTTTATTGAGGTTTCCCCAGAGACCCAGTACTTC. This sequence encodes CASSFIEVSPETQYF.

This rearrangement joins TRBV27 to TRBJ2-1; possible D gene TRBD2, 7 bases. Deletions cut 2 bases from V and 3 bases from J, with 11 bases between. The CDR3 is 15 residues long. CDR1 is MNHEY and CDR2 is SMNVEV in the germline V gene (reference sequence). Here the CDR3 reads CASSLRGGHYNEQFF. The CDR3, as DNA: TGTGCCAGCAGTTTAAGGGGGGGCCACTACAATGAGCAGTTCTTC.

This clone occurred once. The chain has TRBV27 and TRBJ2-7; unclear D gene. Germline V gene data show CDR1 as MNHEY and CDR2 as SMNVEV (reference sequence). The germline V and J ends were trimmed by 4 bases and 2 bases, with 9 bases remaining between them. The CDR3 is 13 residues long. For the CDR3, the DNA is TGTGCCAGCAGTTCCTCGAGAACCTACGAGCAGTACTTC. As protein: CASSSSRTYEQYF.

The CDR3 DNA is TGTGCCAGCAGCTTAGCTAACAGGGCCACCTACGAGCAGTACTTC. Residues: CASSLANRATYEQYF. V usage is TRBV11-2 and J usage is TRBJ2-7; a weak D match, TRBD1 (6 bases). Germline lookup yields CDR1 SGHAT and CDR2 FQNNGV. Trimming shortened V by 1 base and J by 2 bases, and 12 bases separated the two germline ends. CDR3 length equals 15 residues.

The rearrangement uses TRBV27 and TRBJ2-3; possibly TRBD2 for D (6 bases). The CDR3 covers 14 residues. V dropped 4 bases and J dropped 4 bases, with 12 bases sitting between them. The germline gives CDR1 MNHEY, CDR2 SMNVEV (reference sequence). The CDR3 spells CASSSPGVADTQYF. The CDR3 DNA sequence: TGTGCCAGCAGTTCCCCGGGGGTCGCAGATACGCAGTATTTT.

The rearrangement uses TRBV28 and TRBJ2-7, with 8 bases fitting TRBD2. The CDR3 runs 16 residues. Germline V CDR1 and CDR2: MDHEN, SYDVKM. Germline trimming cut 3 bases from V and 1 base from J; bases unmatched to any gene: 8. CDR3 bases: TGTGCCAGCAGTTTTGTCTTGGTAGCGGGATCCTACGAGCAGTACTTC. Translated, it gives CASSFVLVAGSYEQYF. The full variable domain, completed using reference TRBV28 and TRBJ2-7, is DVKVTQSSRYLVKRTGEKVFLECVQDMDHENMFWYRQDPGLGLRLIYFSYDVKMKEKGDIPEGYSVSREKKERFSLILESASTNQTSMYLCASSFVLVAGSYEQYFGPGTRLTVT.

CDR3 nucleotides: TGTGCCAGTACTGAAGAGGGGAACACTGAAGCTTTCTTT. It codes for CASTEEGNTEAFF. The V and J genes are TRBV12-3 or TRBV12-4 and TRBJ1-1; D uncertain. There are 13 residues in the CDR3. Trimming left V 9 bases short and J 1 base short, with 12 bases between.

This chain links TRBV7-7 with TRBJ2-1; TRBD1 matches 7 bases. CDR3 length equals 13 residues. The V and J ends lost 5 bases and 6 bases, in that order; junction bases with no gene match: 4. Germline CDR1 reads SSHAT; CDR2 reads FNYEAQ (reference sequence). CDR3 residues: CASSPGQINEQFF. In DNA, the CDR3 is TGTGCCAGCAGCCCGGGACAGATCAATGAGCAGTTCTTC.

The chain recombines TRBV28 with TRBJ1-1, with a possible D match to TRBD1 (6 bases). V lost 6 bases and J 1 base, leaving 12 bases between the germline ends. This CDR3 contains 14 residues. The germline V gene encodes CDR1 MDHEN and CDR2 SYDVKM. The CDR3 region has the DNA TGTGCCAGCAGCCCACAGGGATGGAACACTGAAGCTTTCTTT. Its protein product is CASSPQGWNTEAFF.

The CDR3 spells CASSLAPGRKNEQYF. The CDR3 nucleotides are TGTGCCAGCAGCTTGGCCCCGGGAAGGAAGAACGAGCAGTACTTC. The chain links TRBV5-6 to TRBJ2-7; D possibly corresponds to TRBD2 (5 bases). The CDR3 length is 15 residues. V gave up 0 bases and J gave up 5 bases, with 15 bases separating them. The germline CDR1 and CDR2 sequences are SGHDT and YYEEEE.

This clone was observed a handful of times. The gene calls are TRBV7-9 and TRBJ1-2; TRBD1 matches at 10 bases. The germline V gene encodes CDR1 SEHNR and CDR2 FQNEAQ (reference sequence). This CDR3 has 17 amino acids. With 4 bases clipped from V and 4 bases from J, the junction kept 12 bases outside the gene matches. The CDR3 nucleotides read TGTGCCAGCAGCTCCGGACAGGGGGACCTTAGTATCTATGGCTACACCTTC. It codes for CASSSGQGDLSIYGYTF.

The chain links TRBV19 to TRBJ1-6; no clear D gene. This CDR3 is 15 amino acids long. The V gene's germline CDR1 is LNHDA and CDR2 SQIVND (reference sequence). Trimming took off 4 bases at V and 0 bases at J, with 7 bases between the two ends. CDR3 DNA sequence: TGTGCCAGTAGTACGGAGAGCTCCTATAATTCACCCCTCCACTTT. This encodes CASSTESSYNSPLHF.

The rearrangement links TRBV7-2 to TRBJ1-4; D gene ambiguous. Germline V gene sequence: CDR1 SGHTA, CDR2 FQGNSA. V was pared by 1 base and J by 7 bases, with 10 bases between. This CDR3 is 14 amino acids long. The CDR3 spells CASSLDGRSEKLFF. The CDR3 region has the DNA TGTGCCAGCAGCTTAGATGGGAGAAGTGAAAAACTGTTTTTT.

In DNA form, the CDR3 reads TGTGCCAGCCAGCGGGATCTCAACAATGAGCAGTTCTTC. This sequence encodes CASQRDLNNEQFF. This chain links TRBV28 with TRBJ2-1, with 7 bases lining up with TRBD2. Germline lookup yields CDR1 MDHEN and CDR2 SYDVKM. Unmatched junction bases numbered 6, after V lost 8 bases and J lost 5 bases. The CDR3 loop spans 13 amino acids.

V usage is TRBV12-3 or TRBV12-4 and J usage is TRBJ1-1; D unresolved. V was trimmed by 1 base and J by 4 bases, leaving 4 bases between them. The CDR3 sequence is 12 residues long. CDR3 protein: CASSLGSTEAFF. The CDR3 DNA follows: TGTGCCAGCAGTTTAGGGAGCACTGAAGCTTTCTTT.

V and J are TRBV28 and TRBJ2-3; TRBD2 matches at 8 bases. The CDR3 extends over 15 amino acids. After removal of 4 bases from V and 2 bases from J, the junction contained 5 bases not matched to a gene. Germline values: CDR1 MDHEN, CDR2 SYDVKM. The CDR3, as DNA: TGTGCCAGCAGTTCCATAGCGGGATCCACAGATACGCAGTATTTT. It is translated as CASSSIAGSTDTQYF.

The V call is TRBV11-2, the J call TRBJ2-3, with 7 positions matching TRBD2. The CDR3 extends over 15 amino acids. The trim removed 4 bases at V and 3 bases at J, leaving 7 bases unmatched. Germline V gene lookup returns CDR1 SGHAT and CDR2 FQNNGV. CDR3 nucleotides: TGTGCCAGCAGCTACCGGCTAGCGGAAACAGATACGCAGTATTTT. Amino acids: CASSYRLAETDTQYF.

The V gene is TRBV27, the J gene TRBJ2-4; D possibly corresponds to TRBD2 (5 bases). The length of the CDR3 is 16 residues. The ends were cut back, 5 bases at V and 0 bases at J, with 14 bases in the middle. The germline V gene has CDR1 MNHEY and CDR2 SMNVEV (reference sequence). CDR3 loop: CASSPVEALAKNIQYF. In DNA form, the CDR3 reads TGTGCCAGCAGTCCTGTGGAGGCCCTAGCCAAAAACATTCAGTACTTC.

V gene TRBV25-1 combines with J gene TRBJ2-1; 11 nucleotides align to TRBD2. The CDR3 runs 15 residues. V lost 3 bases to trimming and J lost 5 bases; unmatched junction nucleotides: 3. The germline V gene has CDR1 MGHDK and CDR2 SYGVNS. CDR3 DNA sequence: TGTGCCAGCAGTGAGGCTAGCGGGGGGAACAATGAGCAGTTCTTC. Translating gives CASSEASGGNNEQFF.

V usage is TRBV6-2 or TRBV6-3 and J usage is TRBJ2-7, with D tentatively TRBD1 (6 bases). V was cut by 6 bases and J by 2 bases, with 17 bases left in between. CDR1 is MNHEY and CDR2 is SVGEGT in the germline V gene. The CDR3 length is 15 residues. The CDR3 DNA follows: TGTGCCAGCAGCTCGGTTCGGGACATTACCTACGAGCAGTACTTC. This gives the protein CASSSVRDITYEQYF.

The chain recombines TRBV27 with TRBJ1-6; 9 bases agree with TRBD1. V was clipped by 2 bases and J by 10 bases; unmatched bases: 9. The CDR3 runs 16 residues. The germline gives CDR1 MNHEY, CDR2 SMNVEV (reference sequence). CDR3 amino acids: CASSLIPGTGRSPLHF. The CDR3 DNA is TGTGCCAGCAGTTTAATACCCGGGACAGGGAGGTCACCCCTCCACTTT.

The rearrangement links TRBV7-9 to TRBJ1-1; 10 bases fit TRBD1. Germline trimming cut 5 bases from V and 4 bases from J; bases unmatched to any gene: 4. Germline V gene data show CDR1 as SEHNR and CDR2 as FQNEAQ (reference sequence). The CDR3 is 14 amino acids. DNA of the CDR3: TGTGCCAGCAGCCAGGGACAGGGGACCACTGAAGCTTTCTTT. This gives the protein CASSQGQGTTEAFF.

The chain joins TRBV5-1 to TRBJ2-5; 9 nucleotides match TRBD1. CDR3 length equals 16 residues. In germline, CDR1 is SGHRS, CDR2 YFSETQ. With V trimmed by 2 bases and J by 4 bases, 9 bases remained unmatched. CDR3 protein: CASSLSGTGWGETQYF. CDR3 bases: TGCGCCAGCAGCTTATCCGGGACAGGGTGGGGAGAGACCCAGTACTTC.

This rearrangement joins TRBV19 to TRBJ1-1; 7 positions agree with TRBD1. Germline lookup yields CDR1 LNHDA and CDR2 SQIVND (reference sequence). Trimming at V came to 5 bases and at J to 7 bases, leaving 7 bases not matched to a gene. This CDR3 comprises 13 residues. CDR3 loop: CASSAVRDSEAFF. The CDR3 DNA follows: TGTGCCAGTAGTGCCGTGCGGGACAGTGAAGCTTTCTTT.